The entry below gives a single TCR beta chain sequence along with its context. This sample was taken from a study of blood T cell repertoires in COVID-19. Study-level information: Sites across the United States, Italy and Spain contributed samples from acute and convalescent COVID-19. Nucleic acid was either cDNA or gDNA, and it came from T cells, B-cell-depleted T cells, or PBMCs.

This CDR3 has 14 residues. The ends were cut back, 10 bases at V and 7 bases at J, with 17 bases in the middle. Germline CDR1 is MNHEY and CDR2 is SVGAGI. Source study methods: Amplification of reference gene primers provided the estimated nucleated cell counts. Data came from immunoSEQ multiplex PCR; TCRdb stores just in-frame clones and leaves some out. That table is the source of V, J and clone size, and D and trimming were worked out from the DNA. Among 190,000 or so clones, 70% to 80% were seen once, and the ten largest hold about 13%. The sample consisted of peripheral blood. The clonotype was recovered from a man between 50 and 59 years old who had recovered from COVID-19. This chain connects TRBV6-5 to TRBJ1-6; possible D gene TRBD1, 6 bases. The DNA for the CDR3 is TGTGCCATCGAGGGGACATTTTTCAATTCACCCCTCCACTTT. It translates to CAIEGTFFNSPLHF.